These 21 T cell receptor beta chains share one sample of origin, sequenced in a study of blood T cell repertoires in COVID-19. Assay: immunoSEQ multiplex PCR; the TCRdb copy retains only in-frame clones and omits some. Among around 110,000 clones, almost 85% were seen once, and the ten largest hold just under 7.5%. Sequenced sample: peripheral blood. The receptors shown here come from a man between 65 and 85 years old with active or convalescent COVID-19.

CDR3 nucleotide sequence: TGTGCCAGCAGTTACCAAGTAGCTAACTATGGCTACACCTTC. Translation: CASSYQVANYGYTF. The chain joins TRBV6-2 or TRBV6-3 to TRBJ1-2; no reliable D call. V gave up 2 bases and J gave up 0 bases, with 7 bases separating them. CDR3 length: 14 residues. The V gene's germline CDR1 is MNHEY and CDR2 SVGEGT.

CDR3 coding DNA: TGTGCCAGCAGCACTAGCGGGACTACCTACGAGCAGTACTTC. This encodes CASSTSGTTYEQYF. V and J are TRBV9 and TRBJ2-7, with 10 bases aligning to TRBD2. In germline, CDR1 is SGDLS, CDR2 YYNGEE. The V segment lost 4 bases and the J segment 2 bases; nucleotides outside the gene matches: 3. The CDR3 length is 14 residues.

In this sample, this clone turned up once. The V gene is TRBV12-3 or TRBV12-4, the J gene TRBJ1-3; D ambiguous. The CDR3 has 13 amino acids. V shed 5 bases and J shed 1 base, with 6 bases lying between them. CDR3 nucleotide sequence: TGTGCCAGCAGTCTACGATCTGGAAACACCATATATTTT. Translating it yields CASSLRSGNTIYF.

The rearrangement links TRBV27 to TRBJ2-3; a weak D match, TRBD2 (5 bases). Deletions cut 4 bases from V and 5 bases from J, with 16 bases between. This CDR3 is 15 amino acids long. CDR1 is MNHEY and CDR2 is SMNVEV in the germline V gene (reference sequence). The CDR3 DNA follows: TGTGCCAGCAGTTCCGCGGGCCAAGGCGAAGATACGCAGTATTTT. Translating gives CASSSAGQGEDTQYF.

This chain connects TRBV11-2 to TRBJ2-1, with 11 bases fitting TRBD2. The CDR3 sequence is 17 residues long. V shed 5 bases, J shed 10 bases, and the junction held 16 bases outside the gene matches. Germline V gene lookup returns CDR1 SGHAT and CDR2 FQNNGV. CDR3 loop: CASSPRGLAGGLGEQFF. In DNA, the CDR3 is TGTGCCAGCAGCCCTCGCGGTCTAGCGGGAGGCTTGGGGGAGCAGTTCTTC.

The count of this clone is one. DNA of the CDR3: TGTGCCAGCAGCCCCTTCCCGGACAGGGACACTGAAGCTTTCTTT. This translates into CASSPFPDRDTEAFF. V gene TRBV4-2 combines with J gene TRBJ1-1; 8 bases agree with TRBD1. V trimming: 4 bases; J trimming: 3 bases; junction bases outside the gene matches: 7. The CDR3 contains 15 residues. Per the germline V gene, CDR1 is LGHNA and CDR2 is YNFKEQ.

CDR3 amino acids: CASSFRSGRSNTEAFF. As DNA, the CDR3 is TGTGCCAGCAGCTTTCGATCAGGGCGTTCGAACACTGAAGCTTTCTTT. The chain carries TRBV11-3 and TRBJ1-1; possible D gene TRBD1, 5 bases. Trimming removed 3 bases from V and 1 base from J, with 15 bases in between. This CDR3 is built from 16 residues. The germline V gene encodes CDR1 SGHNT and CDR2 YENEEA.

The V call is TRBV5-4, the J call TRBJ1-2; D is unresolved. V lost 0 bases to trimming and J lost 3 bases, with 6 bases between them. CDR1 is SGHNT, CDR2 YYREEE, per germline (reference sequence). The length of the CDR3 is 13 residues. CDR3 in DNA: TGTGCCAGCAGCTTGGTACGGGACTATGGCTACACCTTC. Translating gives CASSLVRDYGYTF.

V gene TRBV5-1 combines with J gene TRBJ2-3; possibly TRBD1 for D (6 bases). This CDR3 has 14 residues. V was shortened by 6 bases and J by 0 bases, with 11 bases between the two germline ends. Germline loops: CDR1 SGHRS, CDR2 YFSETQ. The DNA for the CDR3 is TGCGCCAGCACAGACAGGAGAAGCACAGATACGCAGTATTTT. Protein: CASTDRRSTDTQYF.

The J gene is TRBJ2-1, the V gene TRBV18, with 10 bases matching TRBD2. CDR3 length: 15 residues. Germline CDR1 KGHSH, CDR2 LQKENI. Germline trimming cut 5 bases from V and 5 bases from J; bases unmatched to any gene: 6. CDR3 DNA: TGTGCCAGCTCAGTAGCGGGAGGCTATAACAATGAGCAGTTCTTC. Encoded protein: CASSVAGGYNNEQFF.

The chain links TRBV28 to TRBJ2-7; 9 nucleotides agree with TRBD1. This CDR3 is built from 14 residues. V lost 6 bases, J lost 2 bases, and 5 bases stayed unmatched. Germline V CDR1 and CDR2: MDHEN, SYDVKM. CDR3 in DNA: TGTGCCAGCAGGGGTCGGACAGGGGCCTACGAGCAGTACTTC. Translation: CASRGRTGAYEQYF.

V gene TRBV14 combines with J gene TRBJ2-1, with D perhaps TRBD2 (5 bases). V lost 4 bases and J lost 1, with 20 bases in between. There are 18 residues in the CDR3. Per germline, CDR1 SGHDN and CDR2 FVKESK. CDR3 amino acids: CASSPRFLALSSYNEQFF. The DNA of the CDR3 is TGTGCCAGCAGCCCCCGTTTTCTAGCCTTGAGTTCCTACAATGAGCAGTTCTTC.

The V and J genes are TRBV7-2 and TRBJ2-7; TRBD1 might be the D (6 bases). In germline, CDR1 is SGHTA, CDR2 FQGNSA. The V gene lost 3 bases and the J gene lost 1 base, with 10 bases spanning the gap. CDR3 length: 14 amino acids. Written as DNA, the CDR3 is TGTGCCAGCAGCTTCTCAGGACAGTCCTACGAGCAGTACTTC. It translates to CASSFSGQSYEQYF. Looking up the rest from reference TRBV7-2 and TRBJ2-7 gives the full variable domain: GAGVSQSPSNKVTEKGKDVELRCDPISGHTALYWYRQSLGQGLEFLIYFQGNSAPDKSGLPSDRFSAERTGGSVSTLTIQRTQQEDSAVYLCASSFSGQSYEQYFGPGTRLTVT.

The chain recombines TRBV7-2 with TRBJ2-7; TRBD1 agrees at 7 bases. Germline lookup yields CDR1 SGHTA and CDR2 FQGNSA. This CDR3 contains 15 residues. V trimming: 5 bases; J trimming: 1 base; junction bases outside the gene matches: 8. CDR3 DNA sequence: TGTGCCAGCAGCCCGGGACAGCCCGGATCCTACGAGCAGTACTTC. As protein: CASSPGQPGSYEQYF.

Here the CDR3 reads CASSLNPGLAGGLNNNEQFF. The CDR3 DNA reads TGTGCCAGCAGTTTAAACCCGGGACTAGCGGGAGGATTAAATAACAATGAGCAGTTCTTC. This sequence joins TRBV28 and TRBJ2-1; 15 bases map to TRBD2. Unmatched junction bases numbered 13, after V lost 2 bases and J lost 5 bases. The germline V gene encodes CDR1 MDHEN and CDR2 SYDVKM. The CDR3 runs to 20 residues.

A few counts support this clone. The chain recombines TRBV7-2 with TRBJ1-5; TRBD1 matches at 11 bases. The CDR3 runs 15 residues. V lost 8 bases and J lost 2; bases outside the gene matches: 5. Germline lookup yields CDR1 SGHTA and CDR2 FQGNSA. For the CDR3, the DNA is TGTGCCAGCGGGGGACAGGGGGTTGGCAATCAGCCCCAGCATTTT. Its protein is CASGGQGVGNQPQHF.

This clone showed up just once. The CDR3 region is CASSLSGVGTDTQYF. CDR3 nucleotides: TGCGCCAGCAGCCTTAGCGGGGTGGGGACAGATACGCAGTATTTT. The chain is built from TRBV4-1 and TRBJ2-3; 8 nucleotides agree with TRBD2. Germline V lookup: CDR1 MGHRA, CDR2 YSYEKL. The CDR3 is made up of 15 amino acids. Unmatched junction bases numbered 6, after V lost 4 bases and J lost 3 bases.

Points on this clone: The same CDR3 arises from other DNA sequences in this sample as well. CDR3: CASSFLGGTEAFF. The CDR3 DNA sequence: TGTGCCAGCAGTTTTTTGGGAGGGACTGAAGCTTTCTTT. The V call is TRBV12-3 or TRBV12-4, the J call TRBJ1-1; D unclear. There are 13 residues in the CDR3. The germline V and J ends were trimmed by 3 bases and 5 bases, with 10 bases remaining between them.

The chain recombines TRBV10-2 with TRBJ2-7; possible D gene TRBD1, 5 bases. V lost 8 bases to trimming and J lost 0 bases, with 20 bases between them. The CDR3 is 16 amino acids. Germline loops: CDR1 WSHSY, CDR2 SAAADI. Written as DNA, the CDR3 is TGCGCCAGCCGCGTTATGACAGTTTATATCTCCTACGAGCAGTACTTC. This encodes CASRVMTVYISYEQYF.

This chain uses TRBV19 with TRBJ2-1; 10 bases align to TRBD2. Germline values: CDR1 LNHDA, CDR2 SQIVND (reference sequence). With 2 bases clipped from V and 3 bases from J, the junction kept 1 base outside the gene matches. The CDR3 is made up of 15 amino acids. CDR3 sequence reads: CASSITSGNYNEQFF. CDR3 nucleotide sequence: TGTGCCAGTAGTATAACTAGCGGGAACTACAATGAGCAGTTCTTC.

This chain links TRBV11-2 with TRBJ2-7; 9 bases align to TRBD2. This CDR3 contains 17 residues. Germline V gene sequence: CDR1 SGHAT, CDR2 FQNNGV. V gave up 5 bases and J gave up 4 bases; unmatched junction bases: 15. The CDR3 DNA is TGTGCCAGCAGCCCCACCGGGGGCGGGAGGGCCGCGTACGAGCAGTACTTC. Its protein is CASSPTGGGRAAYEQYF.